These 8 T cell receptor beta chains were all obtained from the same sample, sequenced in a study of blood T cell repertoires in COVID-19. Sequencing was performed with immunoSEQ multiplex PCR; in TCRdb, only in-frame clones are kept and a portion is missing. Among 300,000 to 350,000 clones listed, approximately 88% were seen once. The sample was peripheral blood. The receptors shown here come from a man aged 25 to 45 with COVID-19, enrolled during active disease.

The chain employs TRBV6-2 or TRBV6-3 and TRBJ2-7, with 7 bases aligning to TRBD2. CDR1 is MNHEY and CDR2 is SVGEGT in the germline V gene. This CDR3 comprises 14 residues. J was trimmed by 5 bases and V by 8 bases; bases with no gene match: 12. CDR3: CASGLRGSLNEQYF. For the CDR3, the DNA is TGTGCCAGCGGCCTGCGCGGGAGTCTGAACGAGCAGTACTTC.

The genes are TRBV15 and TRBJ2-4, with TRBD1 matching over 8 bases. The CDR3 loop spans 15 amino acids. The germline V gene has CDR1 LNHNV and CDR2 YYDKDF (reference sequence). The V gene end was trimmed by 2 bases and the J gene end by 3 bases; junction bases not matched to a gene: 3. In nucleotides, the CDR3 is TGTGCCACCAGCAGACAGGGGGCCGACAAAAACATTCAGTACTTC. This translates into CATSRQGADKNIQYF.

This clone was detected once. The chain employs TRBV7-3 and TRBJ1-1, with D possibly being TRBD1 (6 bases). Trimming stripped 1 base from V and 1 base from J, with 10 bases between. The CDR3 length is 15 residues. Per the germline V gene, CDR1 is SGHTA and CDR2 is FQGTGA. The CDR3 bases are TGTGCCAGCAGCTTAAGTGGGGGGGCGAACACTGAAGCTTTCTTT. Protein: CASSLSGGANTEAFF.

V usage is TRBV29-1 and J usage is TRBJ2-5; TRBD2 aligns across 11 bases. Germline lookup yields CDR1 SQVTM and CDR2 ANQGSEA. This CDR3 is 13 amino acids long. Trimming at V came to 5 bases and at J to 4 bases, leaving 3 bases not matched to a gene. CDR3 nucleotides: TGCAGCGTTCTAGGACTAGCGGGAGAGACCCAGTACTTC. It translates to CSVLGLAGETQYF.

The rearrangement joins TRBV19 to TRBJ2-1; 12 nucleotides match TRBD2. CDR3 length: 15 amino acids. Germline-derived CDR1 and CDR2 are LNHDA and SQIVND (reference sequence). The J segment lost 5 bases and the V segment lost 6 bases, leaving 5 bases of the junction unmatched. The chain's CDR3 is CASRSGLAGNNEQFF. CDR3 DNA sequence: TGTGCCAGTAGATCCGGACTAGCGGGAAACAATGAGCAGTTCTTC.

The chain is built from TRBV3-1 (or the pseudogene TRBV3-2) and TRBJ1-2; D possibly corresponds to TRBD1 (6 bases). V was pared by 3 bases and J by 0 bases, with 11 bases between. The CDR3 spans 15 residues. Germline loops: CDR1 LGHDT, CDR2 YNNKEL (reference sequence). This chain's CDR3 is CASSQWTESNYGYTF. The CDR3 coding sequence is TGTGCCAGCAGCCAGTGGACAGAGTCTAACTATGGCTACACCTTC.

In DNA, the CDR3 is TGTGCCAGCTCACCTCCCGGGACAGGGGTACCCTACGAGCAGTACTTC. This codes for CASSPPGTGVPYEQYF. The chain employs TRBV18 and TRBJ2-7; 10 bases line up with TRBD1. The V and J ends lost 3 bases and 2 bases, in that order; junction bases with no gene match: 7. The germline gives CDR1 KGHSH, CDR2 LQKENI. CDR3 length: 16 amino acids.

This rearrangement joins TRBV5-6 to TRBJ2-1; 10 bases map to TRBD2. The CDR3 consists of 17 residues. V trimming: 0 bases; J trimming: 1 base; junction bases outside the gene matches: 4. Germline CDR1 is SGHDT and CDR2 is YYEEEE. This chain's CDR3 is CASSLGLAGVSYNEQFF. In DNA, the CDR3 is TGTGCCAGCAGCTTGGGGCTAGCGGGAGTATCCTACAATGAGCAGTTCTTC.